Below, 9 T cell receptor beta chains from the same sample are listed, as sequenced in a study of technical replicates of blood from a few donors. Assay: immunoSEQ multiplex PCR; the TCRdb copy retains only in-frame clones and omits some. The sample lists 95,000 to 100,000 clones, roughly 95% occurring once. Sequencing was carried out using T cells isolated from PBMCs. The receptor set was obtained from a human donor in good health.

This chain connects TRBV27 to TRBJ2-1, with 14 bases identical to TRBD2. V was clipped by 5 bases and J by 7 bases; unmatched bases: 16. CDR1 is MNHEY, CDR2 SMNVEV, per germline (reference sequence). The CDR3 runs to 19 residues. In DNA form, the CDR3 reads TGTGCCAGCAGTCCCGGACTAGCGGGAGGAACGATGACTAGGAATGAGCAGTTCTTC. Amino acid sequence: CASSPGLAGGTMTRNEQFF.

This clone was recorded only once. The rearrangement joins TRBV6-6 to TRBJ1-5; 9 positions match TRBD1. CDR3 length: 14 residues. Looked up from germline, CDR1 is MNHNY and CDR2 is SVGAGI (reference sequence). V trimming: 5 bases; J trimming: 4 bases; junction bases outside the gene matches: 3. CDR3 in amino acids: CASSAGTGNQPQHF. CDR3 in DNA: TGTGCCAGCAGTGCCGGGACAGGGAATCAGCCCCAGCATTTT.

This chain joins TRBV2 and TRBJ2-7; D is possibly TRBD1 (5 bases). The CDR3 contains 13 residues. Germline loops: CDR1 SNHLY, CDR2 FYNNEI. V shed 2 bases and J shed 2 bases, with 7 bases lying between them. The CDR3 is CASSERQTYEQYF. In nucleotides, the CDR3 is TGTGCCAGCAGTGAAAGACAGACCTACGAGCAGTACTTC.

The chain uses TRBV19 and TRBJ1-2; 10 nucleotides agree with TRBD1. The J segment lost 4 bases and the V segment lost 1 base, leaving 3 bases of the junction unmatched. The CDR3 is 15 amino acids. CDR1 is LNHDA, CDR2 SQIVND, per germline (reference sequence). The CDR3 protein is CASSIGQGASYGYTF. CDR3 nucleotides: TGTGCCAGTAGTATAGGACAGGGGGCGAGCTATGGCTACACCTTC.

The chain has TRBV7-2 and TRBJ2-1, with D tentatively TRBD1 (5 bases). The V gene lost 1 base and the J gene lost 10 bases, with 11 bases spanning the gap. In germline, CDR1 is SGHTA, CDR2 FQGNSA. This CDR3 has 13 amino acids. The CDR3: CASSLDGAGEQFF. The CDR3 DNA sequence: TGTGCCAGCAGCTTAGATGGGGCAGGGGAGCAGTTCTTC.

V gene TRBV2 combines with J gene TRBJ1-4; D might be TRBD1 (5 bases). The ends were cut back, 5 bases at V and 0 bases at J, with 7 bases in the middle. The CDR3 has 14 amino acids. The germline V gene encodes CDR1 SNHLY and CDR2 FYNNEI. CDR3 nucleotides: TGTGCCAGCAGTTACAGGACAACTAATGAAAAACTGTTTTTT. Protein sequence: CASSYRTTNEKLFF.

V gene TRBV28 combines with J gene TRBJ2-1, with 7 bases aligning to TRBD2. CDR1 is MDHEN and CDR2 is SYDVKM in the germline V gene. The CDR3 consists of 15 residues. V trimming: 7 bases; J trimming: 6 bases; junction bases outside the gene matches: 12. CDR3 coding DNA: TGTGCCAGCAAAAGTGGCGGGAGAGGCGTCAATGAGCAGTTCTTC. Protein sequence: CASKSGGRGVNEQFF.

As concerns this clone: One end of the junction fails to match germline, which may point to a read error. The J gene is TRBJ1-1, the V gene TRBV7-7; D is ambiguous. Germline loops: CDR1 SSHAT, CDR2 FNYEAQ (reference sequence). The CDR3 length is 17 residues. CDR3 sequence reads: CASSFTFNRFVNTEAFF. CDR3 coding DNA: TGTGCTAGCAGCTTTACATTTAACAGATTTGTGAACACTGAAGCTTTCTTT. The whole variable domain, filled in from reference TRBV7-7 and TRBJ1-1, reads GAGVSQSPRYKVTKRGQDVTLRCDPISSHATLYWYQQALGQGPEFLTYFNYEAQPDKSGLPSDRFSAERPEGSISTLTIQRTEQRDSAMYRCASSFTFNRFVNTEAFFGQGTRLTVV.

This chain uses TRBV7-6 with TRBJ2-2; D uncertain. With 5 bases removed from V and 4 bases from J, the gap between germline ends came to 5 bases. The CDR3 extends over 12 amino acids. Germline V gene data show CDR1 as SGHVS and CDR2 as FNYEAQ. CDR3 protein: CASSPGTGELFF. The CDR3 DNA sequence: TGTGCCAGCAGCCCCGGCACCGGGGAGCTGTTTTTT.